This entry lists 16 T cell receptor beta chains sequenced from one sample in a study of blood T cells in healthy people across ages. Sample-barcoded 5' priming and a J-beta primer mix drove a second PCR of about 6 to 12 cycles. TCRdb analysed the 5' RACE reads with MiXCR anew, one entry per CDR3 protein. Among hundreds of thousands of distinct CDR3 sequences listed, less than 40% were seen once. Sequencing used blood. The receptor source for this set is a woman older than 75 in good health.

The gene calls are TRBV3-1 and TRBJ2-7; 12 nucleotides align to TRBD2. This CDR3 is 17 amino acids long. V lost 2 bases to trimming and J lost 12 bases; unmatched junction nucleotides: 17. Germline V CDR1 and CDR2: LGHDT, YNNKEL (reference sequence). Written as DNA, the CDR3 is TGTGCCAGCAGCCAAACGCGGACTAGCGGGGCTCCACGGAACCGGTACTTC. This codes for CASSQTRTSGAPRNRYF.

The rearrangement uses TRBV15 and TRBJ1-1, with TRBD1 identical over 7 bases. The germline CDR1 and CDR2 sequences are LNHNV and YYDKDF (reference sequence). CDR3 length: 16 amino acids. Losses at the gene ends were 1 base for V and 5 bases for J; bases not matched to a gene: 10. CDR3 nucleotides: TGTGCCACCAGCAGAGTTCATCACAGGGGATGGACTGAAGCTTTCTTT. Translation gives CATSRVHHRGWTEAFF.

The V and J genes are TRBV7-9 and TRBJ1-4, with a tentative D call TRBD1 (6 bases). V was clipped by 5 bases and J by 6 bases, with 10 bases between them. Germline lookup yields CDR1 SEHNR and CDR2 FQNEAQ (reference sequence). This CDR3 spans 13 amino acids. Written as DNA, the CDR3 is TGTGCCAGCAGCCTGGGGGCTTATGAAAAACTGTTTTTT. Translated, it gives CASSLGAYEKLFF.

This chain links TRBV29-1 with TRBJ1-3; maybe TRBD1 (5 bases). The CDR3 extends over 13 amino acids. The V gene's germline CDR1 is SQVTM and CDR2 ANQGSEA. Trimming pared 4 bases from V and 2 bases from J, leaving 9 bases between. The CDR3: CSVGRGPGNTIYF. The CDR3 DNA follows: TGCAGCGTTGGGAGGGGTCCTGGAAACACCATATATTTT.

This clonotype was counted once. For the CDR3, the DNA is TGCGCCAGCAGCCAAGATGCGGGGACTGGCTACACCTTC. It translates to CASSQDAGTGYTF. The V gene is TRBV4-3, the J gene TRBJ1-2, with D tentatively TRBD1 (5 bases). Germline V gene lookup returns CDR1 LGHNA and CDR2 YSLEER. V was shortened by 0 bases and J by 7 bases, with 9 bases between the two germline ends. The CDR3 loop spans 13 amino acids.

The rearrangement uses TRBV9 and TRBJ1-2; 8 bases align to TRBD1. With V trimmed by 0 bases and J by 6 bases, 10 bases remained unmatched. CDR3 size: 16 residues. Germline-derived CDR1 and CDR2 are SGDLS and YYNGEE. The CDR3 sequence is CASSVVGQGSGDGYTF. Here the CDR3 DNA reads TGTGCCAGCAGCGTAGTCGGACAGGGTTCCGGGGATGGCTACACCTTC.

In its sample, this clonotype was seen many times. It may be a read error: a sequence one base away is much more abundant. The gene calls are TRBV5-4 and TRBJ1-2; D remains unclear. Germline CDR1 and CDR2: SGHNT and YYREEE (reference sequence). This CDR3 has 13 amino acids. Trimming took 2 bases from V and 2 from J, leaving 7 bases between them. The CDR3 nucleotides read TGTGCCAGCAGCTTACGCAGGAACTATGGCTACACCTTC. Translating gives CASSLRRNYGYTF.

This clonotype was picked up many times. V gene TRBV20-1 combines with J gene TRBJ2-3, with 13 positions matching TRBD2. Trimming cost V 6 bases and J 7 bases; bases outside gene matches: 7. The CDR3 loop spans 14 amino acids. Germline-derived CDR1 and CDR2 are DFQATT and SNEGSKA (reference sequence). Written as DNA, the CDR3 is TGCAGTGCCTTCGGACTAGCGGGGGAATATACGCAGTATTTT. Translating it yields CSAFGLAGEYTQYF.

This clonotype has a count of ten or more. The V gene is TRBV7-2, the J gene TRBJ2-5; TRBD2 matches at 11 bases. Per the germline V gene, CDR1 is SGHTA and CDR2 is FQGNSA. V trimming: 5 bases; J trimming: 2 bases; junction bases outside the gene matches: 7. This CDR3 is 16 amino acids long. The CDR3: CASSPEASGGQETQYF. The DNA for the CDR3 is TGTGCCAGCAGCCCAGAGGCTAGCGGGGGGCAAGAGACCCAGTACTTC.

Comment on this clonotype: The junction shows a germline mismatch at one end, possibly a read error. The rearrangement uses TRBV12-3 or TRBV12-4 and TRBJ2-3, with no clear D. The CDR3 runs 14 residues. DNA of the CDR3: TGTGCCAGCAGTTTAGGAATACCAGCAGATACGGAGTATTTT. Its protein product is CASSLGIPADTEYF.

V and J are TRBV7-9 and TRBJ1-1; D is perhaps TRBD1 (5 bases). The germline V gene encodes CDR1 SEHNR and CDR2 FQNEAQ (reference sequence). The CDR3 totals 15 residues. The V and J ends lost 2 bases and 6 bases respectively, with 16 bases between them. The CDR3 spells CASSLNLGGIAEAFF. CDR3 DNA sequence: TGTGCCAGCAGCTTAAACTTGGGGGGGATAGCTGAAGCTTTCTTT.

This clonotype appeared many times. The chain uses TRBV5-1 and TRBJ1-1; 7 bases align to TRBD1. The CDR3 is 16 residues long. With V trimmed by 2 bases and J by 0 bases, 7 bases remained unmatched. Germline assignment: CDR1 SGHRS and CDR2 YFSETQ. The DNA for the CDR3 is TGCGCCAGCAGCTTCCCGGCAGGGGGTTTGAACACTGAAGCTTTCTTT. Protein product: CASSFPAGGLNTEAFF.

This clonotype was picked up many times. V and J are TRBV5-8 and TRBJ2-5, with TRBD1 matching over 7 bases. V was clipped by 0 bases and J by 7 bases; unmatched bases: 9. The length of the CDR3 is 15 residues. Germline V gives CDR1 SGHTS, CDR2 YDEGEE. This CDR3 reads CASSLGSHRGMTQYF. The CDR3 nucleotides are TGTGCCAGCAGCTTGGGGTCCCACAGGGGAATGACCCAGTACTTC.

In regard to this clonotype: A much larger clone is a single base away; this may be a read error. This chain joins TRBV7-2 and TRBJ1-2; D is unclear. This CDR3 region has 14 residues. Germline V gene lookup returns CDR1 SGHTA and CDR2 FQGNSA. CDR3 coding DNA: TGTGCCAGCAGCTTAGAACCGAGACCTTATGTCTACACCTTC. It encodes CASSLEPRPYVYTF. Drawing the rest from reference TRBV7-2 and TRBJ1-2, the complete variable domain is GAGVSQSPSNKVTEKGKDVELRCDPISGHTALYWYRQSLGQGLEFLIYFQGNSAPDKSGLPSDRFSAERTGGSVSTLTIQRTQQEDSAVYLCASSLEPRPYVYTFGSGTRLTVV.

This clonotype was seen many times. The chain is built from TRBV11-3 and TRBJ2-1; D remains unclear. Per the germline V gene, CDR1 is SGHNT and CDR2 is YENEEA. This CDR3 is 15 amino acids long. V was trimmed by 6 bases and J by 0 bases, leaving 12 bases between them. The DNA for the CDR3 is TGTGCCAGCAGTGGGGTTATGGGCTCCTACAATGAGCAGTTCTTC. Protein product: CASSGVMGSYNEQFF. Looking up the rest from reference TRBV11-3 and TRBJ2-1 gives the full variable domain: EAGVVQSPRYKIIEKKQPVAFWCNPISGHNTLYWYLQNLGQGPELLIRYENEEAVDDSQLPKDRFSAERLKGVDSTLKIQPAELGDSAVYLCASSGVMGSYNEQFFGPGTRLTVL.

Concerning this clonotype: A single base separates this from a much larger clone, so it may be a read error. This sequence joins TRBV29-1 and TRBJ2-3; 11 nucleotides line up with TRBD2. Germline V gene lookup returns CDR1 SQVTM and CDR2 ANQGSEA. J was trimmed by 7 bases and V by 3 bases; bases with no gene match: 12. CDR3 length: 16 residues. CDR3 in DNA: TGCAGCGTTGATCTTTTAGCGGGGGGGCCAGGAAATACGCAGTATTTT. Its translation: CSVDLLAGGPGNTQYF.